This TCR beta chain was sequenced for a study of PD-L1 blockade in urothelial cancer. Study information: Blood analysis was done at 3 weeks (second dose) and 6 weeks after treatment began. T cell content in blood samples showed a median of around 150,000.

Trimming removed 6 bases from V and 3 bases from J, with 14 bases in between. Germline V CDR1 and CDR2: WNHNN, SYGVQD (reference sequence). There are 15 residues in the CDR3. Worth noting for this clone: Its specificity is not known.

The repertoire was sequenced with immunoSEQ multiplex PCR; TCRdb's copy has only in-frame clones and lacks some. The top ten hold 15% to 20% of the sample, which has 35,000 to 40,000 clones, roughly four fifths seen once. Study-wide findings and caveats: Pretreatment TCR clonality in blood, when below the median, was predictive of better survival.

Each patient's cancer was a locally advanced or metastatic urothelial carcinoma. This TCR came from a man between 60 and 75 years old with urothelial cancer. Here the sequenced sample was PBMCs, taken around atezolizumab (anti-PD-L1) treatment. J is TRBJ2-2 and V is TRBV10-1; D perhaps matches TRBD1 (6 bases). The CDR3 nucleotides read TGCGCCAGCAGCCCTAGAGCAGGGGACACCGGGGAGCTGTTTTTT. This sequence encodes CASSPRAGDTGELFF.